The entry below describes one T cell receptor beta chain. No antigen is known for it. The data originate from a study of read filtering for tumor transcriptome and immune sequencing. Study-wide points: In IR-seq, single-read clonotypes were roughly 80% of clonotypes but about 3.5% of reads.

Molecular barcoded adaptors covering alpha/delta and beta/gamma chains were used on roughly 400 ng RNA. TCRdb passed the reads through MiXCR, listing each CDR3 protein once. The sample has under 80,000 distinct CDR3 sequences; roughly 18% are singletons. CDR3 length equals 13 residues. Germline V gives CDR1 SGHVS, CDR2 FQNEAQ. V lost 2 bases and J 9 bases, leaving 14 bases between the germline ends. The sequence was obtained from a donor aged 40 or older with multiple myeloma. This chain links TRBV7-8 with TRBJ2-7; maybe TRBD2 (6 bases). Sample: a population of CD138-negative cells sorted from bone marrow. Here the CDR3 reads CASSLRAGRVQYF. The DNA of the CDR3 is TGTGCCAGCAGCTTAAGAGCGGGCCGTGTGCAGTACTTC. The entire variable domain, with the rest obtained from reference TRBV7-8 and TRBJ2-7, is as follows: GAGVSQSPRYKVAKRGQDVALRCDPISGHVSLFWYQQALGQGPEFLTYFQNEAQLDKSGLPSDRFFAERPEGSVSTLKIQRTQQEDSAVYLCASSLRAGRVQYFGPGTRLTVT.